This TCR beta chain was sequenced during a study of OX40 agonist ivuxolimab in advanced cancers. TCRdb's table, derived via immunoSEQ multiplex PCR, lists solely in-frame clones and lacks some. The sample holds 150,000 to 190,000 clones; under 95% are singletons and the top ten take under 0.4%. Regarding this clone: Its matching antigen is unknown.

Study-wide results and limits: Among the lowest peripheral clonal expansion occurred in 0.1-3.0 mg/kg partial responders.

Germline V gene sequence: CDR1 SGHRS, CDR2 YFSETQ. The CDR3 has 15 amino acids. Trimming shortened V by 4 bases and J by 0 bases, and 13 bases separated the two germline ends. The TCR sequence derives from an adult with an advanced solid tumor such as melanoma, head and neck, liver or kidney cancer. Sequences were derived from CD4+ or CD8+ T cells sorted from blood, sampled in a trial of the OX40 agonist ivuxolimab. The gene calls are TRBV5-1 and TRBJ2-5; weak D call: TRBD1 (6 bases). CDR3 DNA sequence: TGCGCCAGCAGCGGGGGCCCTGTCGACCAAGAGACCCAGTACTTC. It specifies CASSGGPVDQETQYF.